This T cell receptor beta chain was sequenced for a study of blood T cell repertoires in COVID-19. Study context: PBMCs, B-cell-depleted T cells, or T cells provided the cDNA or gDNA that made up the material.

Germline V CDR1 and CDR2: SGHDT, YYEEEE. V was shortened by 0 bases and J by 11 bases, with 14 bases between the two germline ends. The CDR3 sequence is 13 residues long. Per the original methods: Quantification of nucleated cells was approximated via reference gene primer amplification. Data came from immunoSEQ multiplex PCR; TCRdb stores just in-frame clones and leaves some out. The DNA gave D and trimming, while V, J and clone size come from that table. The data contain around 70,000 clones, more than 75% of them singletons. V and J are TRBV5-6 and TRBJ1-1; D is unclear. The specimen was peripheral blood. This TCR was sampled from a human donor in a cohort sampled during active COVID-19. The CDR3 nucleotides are TGTGCCAGCAGCTTGGGCGGAATGGTCGACGCTTTCTTT. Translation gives CASSLGGMVDAFF.